This T cell receptor (beta chain) was captured in a study of T cells after posttransplantation cyclophosphamide. V was trimmed by 0 bases and J by 4 bases, leaving 10 bases between them. From germline, CDR1 is SGHTA and CDR2 FQGNSA. CDR3 size: 14 residues. Cyclophosphamide on days +3 and +4 followed busulfan-fludarabine conditioning and a marrow graft. Data came from immunoSEQ multiplex PCR; TCRdb stores just in-frame clones and leaves some out. The sample records some 10,000 clones, roughly 80% being singletons. This TCR was recovered from a female patient in her forties or fifties who received an allogeneic stem cell transplant from a related donor, was CMV-positive, and had no GVHD. Some T cells here may be from the graft donor. V gene TRBV7-2 combines with J gene TRBJ2-7; D possibly corresponds to TRBD1 (6 bases). The material sequenced was PBMCs, taken after allogeneic stem cell transplant with posttransplant cyclophosphamide. In DNA, the CDR3 is TGTGCCAGCAGCTTAGCGTTTCAGGGGTACGAGCAGTACTTC. Its translation is CASSLAFQGYEQYF.